Shown below are 5 T cell receptor beta chains from a single sample sequenced in a study of PD-1 blockade in classical Hodgkin lymphoma. The protocol was immunoSEQ multiplex PCR, while the TCRdb copy is restricted to in-frame clones and leaves out a portion. The data contain 100,000 or so clones, 85% to 90% of them singletons. Every one of the patients relapsed after autologous stem cell transplantation (brentuximab vedotin exposure was variable). The material sequenced was peripheral blood mononuclear cells (PBMCs), taken before the second cycle of nivolumab. The receptors here all came from a human donor with classical Hodgkin lymphoma.

The sample holds many counts of this clone. This chain connects TRBV2 to TRBJ1-1; weak D call: TRBD1 (6 bases). V was pared by 0 bases and J by 7 bases, with 21 bases between. From germline, CDR1 is SNHLY and CDR2 FYNNEI. The CDR3 covers 17 residues. The CDR3 DNA follows: TGTGCCAGCAGTGAAGCGCTTCCCTGGGGGCAGACGGATGAAGCTTTCTTT. Residues: CASSEALPWGQTDEAFF.

This rearrangement joins TRBV30 to TRBJ1-4, with no clear D. The length of the CDR3 is 12 residues. Germline lookup yields CDR1 GTSNPN and CDR2 SVGIG (reference sequence). V shed 0 bases and J shed 8 bases, with 7 bases lying between them. The DNA for the CDR3 is TGTGCCTGGAGTGTACTCTTAGAAAAACTGTTTTTT. Its protein product is CAWSVLLEKLFF.

This sequence joins TRBV9 and TRBJ1-1; D gene unclear. This CDR3 region has 13 residues. The germline V gene has CDR1 SGDLS and CDR2 YYNGEE. With 0 bases removed from V and 5 bases from J, the gap between germline ends came to 8 bases. CDR3 DNA sequence: TGTGCCAGCAGCGTAGCTGAGAATACTGAAGCTTTCTTT. Translated, it gives CASSVAENTEAFF.

The V gene is TRBV5-5, the J gene TRBJ1-2; D is ambiguous. The germline V and J ends were trimmed by 1 base and 12 bases, with 13 bases remaining between them. The CDR3 contains 12 residues. Germline V gives CDR1 SGHKS, CDR2 YYEKEE (reference sequence). The CDR3 region is CASSLRQSSDTF. The CDR3 coding sequence is TGTGCCAGCAGCTTGAGGCAGTCGTCTGACACCTTC.

This clone was seen just once. The rearrangement uses TRBV11-2 and TRBJ2-5, with 7 nucleotides matching TRBD2. Germline values: CDR1 SGHAT, CDR2 FQNNGV. This CDR3 spans 15 amino acids. V lost 2 bases and J lost 1; bases outside the gene matches: 4. The CDR3, as DNA: TGTGCCAGCAGCTTATATCTAGCGGTCCAAGAGACCCAGTACTTC. Protein sequence: CASSLYLAVQETQYF.